Below, 26 T cell receptor beta chains from the same sample are listed, as sequenced in a study of beta chain features in type 1 diabetes. Whole-study findings and limits: Patients with Type 1 diabetes showed moderately but significantly shorter TCRB CDR3s in all four CD4+ subsets.

Every bit of the isolated RNA underwent reverse transcription, so sequencing read expressed TCRB transcripts. Method: immunoSEQ multiplex PCR; TCRdb's copy keeps in-frame clones and lacks some. This repertoire shows tens of thousands of clones, 49% found once; its top ten account for around 0.7%. No antigen has been identified for these receptors. The sequenced sample was central memory CD4+ T cells from blood. The receptors here all came from a man younger than 40 with type 1 diabetes.

The chain is built from TRBV5-4 and TRBJ1-2; 12 bases match TRBD1. CDR1 SGHNT and CDR2 YYREEE come from the germline V gene (reference sequence). CDR3 length: 15 amino acids. Germline trimming cut 3 bases from V and 7 bases from J; bases unmatched to any gene: 7. The CDR3 here is CASSSAGTGGGGYTF. The CDR3 DNA reads as TGTGCCAGCAGCTCCGCCGGGACAGGGGGCGGTGGCTACACCTTC.

V gene TRBV29-1 combines with J gene TRBJ2-5; 10 nucleotides align to TRBD1. The CDR3 length is 15 residues. The J segment lost 5 bases and the V segment lost 4 bases, leaving 10 bases of the junction unmatched. CDR1 and CDR2 from the germline V gene are SQVTM and ANQGSEA. CDR3 sequence: CSVASGTGVGETQYF. The DNA for the CDR3 is TGCAGCGTTGCCTCTGGGACAGGGGTCGGGGAGACCCAGTACTTC.

This clone is medium-sized (0.01 to 0.1%). The gene calls are TRBV7-2 and TRBJ2-3, with 10 bases identical to TRBD2. This CDR3 comprises 15 residues. V shed 5 bases, J shed 9 bases, and the junction held 11 bases outside the gene matches. From germline, CDR1 is SGHTA and CDR2 FQGNSA. The CDR3 spells CASSPASGRRGTQYF. The CDR3 DNA sequence: TGTGCCAGCAGCCCCGCTAGCGGGAGACGAGGGACGCAGTATTTT.

This clone was observed a few times. The CDR3 nucleotides read TGTGCCAGCAGCCGACAGGGGGAGGATAATGAAAAACTGTTTTTT. Its translation is CASSRQGEDNEKLFF. The chain joins TRBV7-9 to TRBJ1-4; 9 positions match TRBD1. CDR1 is SEHNR and CDR2 is FQNEAQ in the germline V gene (reference sequence). The CDR3 covers 15 residues. V dropped 5 bases and J dropped 4; count of bases not matched to a gene: 5.

The J gene is TRBJ2-5, the V gene TRBV6-1; D is unresolved. Looked up from germline, CDR1 is MNHNS and CDR2 is SASEGT. There are 14 residues in the CDR3. V lost 11 bases, J lost 4 bases, and 20 bases lay in between. The CDR3 DNA sequence: TGTGCCTCAGCAGGTAACCGGCAGGTAGAGACCCAGTACTTC. Its protein product is CASAGNRQVETQYF.

The chain couples TRBV4-1 to TRBJ2-5, with a weak D call TRBD1 (7 bases). Near its end, the DNA agrees better with TRBJ2-7, so the J call may be wrong. The CDR3 is 17 residues long. Looked up from germline, CDR1 is MGHRA and CDR2 is YSYEKL. The CDR3 DNA reads as TGCGCCAGCAGCCAAGATAGGGGCGGGACAGTAACCTACGAGCAGTACTTC. This encodes CASSQDRGGTVTYEQYF.

Only one count was recorded for this clone. The rearrangement links TRBV18 to TRBJ1-1; maybe TRBD1 (5 bases). V was cut by 3 bases and J by 0 bases, with 8 bases left in between. Germline V gene sequence: CDR1 KGHSH, CDR2 LQKENI. The CDR3 runs to 14 residues. The chain's CDR3 is CASSPDSMNTEAFF. The CDR3 nucleotides are TGTGCCAGCTCACCCGACAGCATGAACACTGAAGCTTTCTTT. The full variable domain, in which reference TRBV18 and TRBJ1-1 provide the parts outside the CDR3, is NAGVMQNPRHLVRRRGQEARLRCSPMKGHSHVYWYRQLPEEGLKFMVYLQKENIIDESGMPKERFSAEFPKEGPSILRIQQVVRGDSAAYFCASSPDSMNTEAFFGQGTRLTVV.

The table lists this clone with a count of one. The V and J genes are TRBV27 and TRBJ1-2; tentative D call: TRBD1 (5 bases). The CDR3 is 13 residues long. The V gene lost 6 bases and the J gene lost 4 bases, with 12 bases spanning the gap. Looked up from germline, CDR1 is MNHEY and CDR2 is SMNVEV (reference sequence). CDR3 nucleotides: TGTGCCAGCAGACGGACCGGGGGCTATGGCTACACCTTC. Protein product: CASRRTGGYGYTF.

This rearrangement joins TRBV4-2 to TRBJ2-5, with 12 positions matching TRBD2. The trim removed 1 base at V and 2 bases at J, leaving 11 bases unmatched. CDR1 is LGHNA, CDR2 YNFKEQ, per germline. The CDR3 contains 19 residues. The CDR3 here is CASSQARMTSGGAQETQYF. CDR3 DNA sequence: TGTGCCAGCAGCCAAGCCCGAATGACTAGCGGGGGAGCTCAAGAGACCCAGTACTTC.

For this clone: Other DNA sequences of this sample code for an identical CDR3. CDR3 sequence: CASSPGLRDGYTF. The DNA for the CDR3 is TGTGCCAGCAGCCCCGGGTTGCGGGATGGCTACACCTTC. This chain joins TRBV7-6 and TRBJ1-2, with unresolved D. V lost 5 bases to trimming and J lost 6 bases, with 13 bases between them. This CDR3 is 13 amino acids long. CDR1 SGHVS and CDR2 FNYEAQ come from the germline V gene.

This clone came up a few times. The chain joins TRBV5-1 to TRBJ2-5; the D gene is possibly TRBD1 (5 bases). Between the trimmed V and J ends, which lost 0 bases and 10 bases, there was a span of 25 bases. The CDR3 extends over 17 amino acids. In germline, CDR1 is SGHRS, CDR2 YFSETQ. CDR3 sequence reads: CASSLEVGRTRVWDQYF. The CDR3 bases are TGCGCCAGCAGCTTGGAGGTTGGCCGGACAAGGGTTTGGGACCAGTACTTC. Full variable domain (rest looked up from reference TRBV5-1 and TRBJ2-5): KAGVTQTPRYLIKTRGQQVTLSCSPISGHRSVSWYQQTPGQGLQFLFEYFSETQRNKGNFPGRFSGRQFSNSRSEMNVSTLELGDSALYLCASSLEVGRTRVWDQYFGPGTRLLVL.

The chain employs TRBV6-5 and TRBJ2-1; 7 bases line up with TRBD2. V lost 4 bases to trimming and J lost 9 bases; unmatched junction nucleotides: 9. The CDR3 has 14 amino acids. Germline-derived CDR1 and CDR2 are MNHEY and SVGAGI. DNA of the CDR3: TGTGCCAGCAGTTTGACCTGGACTAGTCCTGAGCAGTTCTTC. The encoded protein is CASSLTWTSPEQFF.

The genes are TRBV28 and TRBJ2-3, with D possibly being TRBD1 (6 bases). V lost 5 bases and J lost 2, with 14 bases in between. This CDR3 is built from 15 residues. Germline V gene sequence: CDR1 MDHEN, CDR2 SYDVKM. The CDR3 nucleotides are TGTGCCAGCAGTACCGCGGCAGGGGACACAGATACGCAGTATTTT. This sequence encodes CASSTAAGDTDTQYF. Complete variable domain (other parts from reference TRBV28 and TRBJ2-3): DVKVTQSSRYLVKRTGEKVFLECVQDMDHENMFWYRQDPGLGLRLIYFSYDVKMKEKGDIPEGYSVSREKKERFSLILESASTNQTSMYLCASSTAAGDTDTQYFGPGTRLTVL.

This clone came up a few times. The chain couples TRBV7-2 to TRBJ1-5, with TRBD1 matching over 12 bases. The CDR3 is 15 amino acids. The germline gives CDR1 SGHTA, CDR2 FQGNSA. V lost 4 bases and J lost 6; bases outside the gene matches: 4. Written as DNA, the CDR3 is TGTGCCAGCAGCTCGGGACAGGGGGCTGGTCAGCCCCAGCATTTT. Residues: CASSSGQGAGQPQHF. Based on the CDR3 plus reference TRBV7-2 and TRBJ1-5, the full variable domain is GAGVSQSPSNKVTEKGKDVELRCDPISGHTALYWYRQSLGQGLEFLIYFQGNSAPDKSGLPSDRFSAERTGGSVSTLTIQRTQQEDSAVYLCASSSGQGAGQPQHFGDGTRLSIL.

This clone came up a few times. V usage is TRBV30 and J usage is TRBJ2-3; 11 bases agree with TRBD1. V trimming: 5 bases; J trimming: 4 bases; junction bases outside the gene matches: 5. Germline CDR1 is GTSNPN and CDR2 is SVGIG (reference sequence). The CDR3 contains 14 residues. Here the CDR3 DNA reads TGTGCCTGGGCCCGGGACAGGGGGGCAGATACGCAGTATTTT. Translated: CAWARDRGADTQYF.

The V call is TRBV18, the J call TRBJ2-5, with TRBD2 identical over 7 bases. Trimming removed 4 bases from V and 3 bases from J; junction bases left unmatched: 2. The CDR3 extends over 13 amino acids. Germline CDR1 and CDR2: KGHSH and LQKENI. Here the CDR3 reads CASSRGREETQYF. The CDR3, as DNA: TGTGCCAGCTCACGAGGGAGGGAAGAGACCCAGTACTTC.

The chain combines TRBV29-1 with TRBJ1-4; 7 positions agree with TRBD1. Germline CDR1 is SQVTM and CDR2 is ANQGSEA. V gave up 5 bases and J gave up 3 bases; unmatched junction bases: 3. There are 13 residues in the CDR3. DNA of the CDR3: TGCAGCGTTACAGGGGTAGCTAATGAAAAACTGTTTTTT. It specifies CSVTGVANEKLFF. Full variable domain (outside the CDR3, taken from reference TRBV29-1 and TRBJ1-4): SAVISQKPSRDICQRGTSLTIQCQVDSQVTMMFWYRQQPGQSLTLIATANQGSEATYESGFVIDKFPISRPNLTFSTLTVSNMSPEDSSIYLCSVTGVANEKLFFGSGTQLSVL.

The chain carries TRBV25-1 and TRBJ2-3; D unresolved. Trimming removed 4 bases from V and 7 bases from J, with 6 bases in between. The CDR3 length is 11 residues. The V gene's germline CDR1 is MGHDK and CDR2 SYGVNS. CDR3 protein: CASSASHTQYF. CDR3 bases: TGTGCCAGCAGTGCGTCCCATACGCAGTATTTT. The variable domain in full, completed from reference TRBV25-1 and TRBJ2-3, reads EADIYQTPRYLVIGTGKKITLECSQTMGHDKMYWYQQDPGMELHLIHYSYGVNSTEKGDLSSESTVSRIRTEHFPLTLESARPSHTSQYLCASSASHTQYFGPGTRLTVL.

The chain joins TRBV10-3 to TRBJ2-1; 10 positions agree with TRBD1. V lost 8 bases and J lost 3; bases outside the gene matches: 1. The CDR3 runs to 13 residues. Germline loops: CDR1 ENHRY, CDR2 SYGVKD. Here the CDR3 DNA reads TGTGCCATCGGACAGGGGGTCTACAATGAGCAGTTCTTC. Its translation is CAIGQGVYNEQFF.

The chain has TRBV10-3 and TRBJ2-5, with D hard to call. Looked up from germline, CDR1 is ENHRY and CDR2 is SYGVKD. Trimming shortened V by 2 bases and J by 2 bases, and 6 bases separated the two germline ends. The CDR3 runs to 13 residues. As DNA, the CDR3 is TGTGCCATCAGTGAGGGCAGGCAAGAGACCCAGTACTTC. Translating it yields CAISEGRQETQYF.

There are a few counts of this clone. The V gene is TRBV29-1, the J gene TRBJ1-3, with no clear D. V gave up 8 bases and J gave up 2 bases, with 10 bases separating them. The CDR3 is 12 amino acids. The germline gives CDR1 SQVTM, CDR2 ANQGSEA. The CDR3 DNA follows: TGCAGCTTTCGGGGAGCTGGAAACACCATATATTTT. Protein: CSFRGAGNTIYF.

The rearrangement joins TRBV5-6 to TRBJ2-5; tentative D call: TRBD1 (8 bases). The germline gives CDR1 SGHDT, CDR2 YYEEEE. The V end lost 5 bases, the J end lost 5 bases, and 13 bases lay between the germline ends. CDR3 length equals 13 residues. In nucleotides, the CDR3 is TGTGCCAGCAGGCTACAGGGGGGGGAGACCCAGTACTTC. This translates into CASRLQGGETQYF. Looking up the rest from reference TRBV5-6 and TRBJ2-5 gives the full variable domain: DAGVTQSPTHLIKTRGQQVTLRCSPKSGHDTVSWYQQALGQGPQFIFQYYEEEERQRGNFPDRFSGHQFPNYSSELNVNALLLGDSALYLCASRLQGGETQYFGPGTRLLVL.

This clone was counted once. The rearrangement joins TRBV18 to TRBJ2-3, with 15 nucleotides matching TRBD2. Trimming cost V 3 bases and J 2 bases; bases outside gene matches: 6. The V gene's germline CDR1 is KGHSH and CDR2 LQKENI. The length of the CDR3 is 18 residues. CDR3 protein: CASSPHGTSGGSTDTQYF. In nucleotides, the CDR3 is TGTGCCAGCTCACCCCACGGGACTAGCGGGGGGTCCACAGATACGCAGTATTTT.

The chain employs TRBV5-1 and TRBJ2-3; 8 nucleotides agree with TRBD2. Germline assignment: CDR1 SGHRS and CDR2 YFSETQ. The CDR3 length is 14 residues. The junction had 2 bases not matched to a gene; V was cut back by 2 bases and J by 3 bases. CDR3 coding DNA: TGCGCCAGCAGCTTTTCGGGAGGGACAGATACGCAGTATTTT. The encoded protein is CASSFSGGTDTQYF. The full variable domain, with the rest looked up from reference TRBV5-1 and TRBJ2-3, is KAGVTQTPRYLIKTRGQQVTLSCSPISGHRSVSWYQQTPGQGLQFLFEYFSETQRNKGNFPGRFSGRQFSNSRSEMNVSTLELGDSALYLCASSFSGGTDTQYFGPGTRLTVL.

This clone has only a few counts. The chain combines TRBV2 with TRBJ1-1, with a tentative D call TRBD1 (5 bases). The CDR3 contains 11 residues. The V end was cut by 7 bases, the J end by 3 bases, with 6 bases between. Germline V lookup: CDR1 SNHLY, CDR2 FYNNEI. The CDR3 DNA reads as TGTGCCAGCACAGGGTACACTGAAGCTTTCTTT. It is translated as CASTGYTEAFF.

This clone has only a few counts. This chain's CDR3 is CASSPGTSGPVETQYF. CDR3 coding DNA: TGCGCCAGCAGCCCCGGGACTAGCGGACCGGTGGAGACCCAGTACTTC. The chain employs TRBV5-1 and TRBJ2-5; 11 bases align to TRBD2. The CDR3 has 16 residues. V shed 4 bases, J shed 5 bases, and the junction held 10 bases outside the gene matches. Per germline, CDR1 SGHRS and CDR2 YFSETQ.